A selection of T cell receptor beta chains follows, all from one sample in a study of blood T cell repertoires in COVID-19. TCRdb's copy holds only in-frame clones and misses some; the assay was immunoSEQ multiplex PCR. The sample yields tens of thousands of clones, 70% to 90% seen once. The sample consisted of PBMCs or T cells enriched from blood (not recorded which). All receptors derive from a woman between 40 and 55 years old who had recovered from COVID-19. Each CDR3 is given with its conserved first and last residue.

j_gene	v_gene	CDR3aa
TRBJ1-2	TRBV11-2	CASSLVEQTYGYTF
TRBJ2-5	TRBV13	CASSAGLAGEGQETQYF
TRBJ1-1	TRBV10-2	CASIQAGVGHTEAFF
TRBJ1-1	TRBV7-3	CASSREMNTEAFF
TRBJ2-3	TRBV5-4	CASSRGDLAGTDTQYF
TRBJ1-3	TRBV7-2	CASSPIGQGAGNTIYF
TRBJ2-7	TRBV3-1/TRBV3-2	CASSQGEGRSYLRQYF
TRBJ1-5	TRBV6-5	CARTYRRDQPQHF
TRBJ2-7	TRBV6-6	CASSSSGGEREQYF
TRBJ2-1	TRBV9	CASSGYERTSENEQFF
TRBJ2-3	TRBV4-2	CASSQDTASLYRTDTQYF
TRBJ1-2	TRBV6-4	CASSESGATYSTGYTF
TRBJ1-1	TRBV7-9	CASRSGTGGVTEAFF
TRBJ2-3	TRBV5-1	CASSLIGGGLHTDTQYF
TRBJ1-2	TRBV12-3/TRBV12-4	CASSLAGTGYTF
TRBJ1-2	TRBV4-2	CASSQDRAPREIYGYTF
TRBJ2-5	TRBV6-1	CASSALTSGRQETQYF
TRBJ2-5	TRBV5-1	CASRSQGGQETQYF
TRBJ1-1	TRBV4-2	CASSQGVTGGPTEAFF
TRBJ1-1	TRBV11-2	CASGRTGAWNTEAFF
TRBJ1-1	TRBV5-4	CASSGRVSLNTEAFF
TRBJ2-1	TRBV9	CASSPGGTDNEQFF
TRBJ2-2	TRBV7-2	CASSSRDRNTGELFF
TRBJ2-1	TRBV18	CASSPSGPTPSNEQFF
TRBJ2-2	TRBV7-6	CASSARTGGTGELFF
TRBJ2-2	TRBV5-1	CASSPTDRATGELFF
TRBJ2-6	TRBV7-9	CASSSKGPGSGGANVLTF
TRBJ1-2	TRBV6-5	CASRRDRQFDGYTF
TRBJ2-5	TRBV6-5	CASSYSPAGQETQYF
TRBJ2-3	TRBV6-5	CASSPLTGKDTQYF
TRBJ2-1	TRBV6-5	CASSYAGLGYNEQFF
TRBJ2-2	TRBV5-1	CASSLAQGLTTGELFF
TRBJ2-7	TRBV9	CASSVGGTGGYSEQYF
TRBJ2-5	TRBV11-3	CASSYRGGKETQYF
TRBJ1-5	TRBV6-5	CASSYVMGGQPQHF
TRBJ2-3	TRBV5-1	CASSLARVRPDTQYF
TRBJ1-1	TRBV7-9	CASTAGYGTEAFF
TRBJ2-7	TRBV7-8	CASSLELTYEQYF
TRBJ2-3	TRBV27	CASNLVGGGRDTQYF
TRBJ2-1	TRBV5-6	CASSPSGSEPNNEQFF
TRBJ1-6	TRBV19	CASSAAGYNSPLHF
TRBJ2-7	TRBV9	CASSGPGTPIYEQYF
TRBJ2-5	TRBV2	CASRGGAETQYF
TRBJ2-1	TRBV4-2	CASSLYSGGASYEQFF
TRBJ2-7	TRBV2	CASSDLTGRSAGEQYF
TRBJ2-1	TRBV12-3/TRBV12-4	CASRKRGGVEQFF
TRBJ1-2	TRBV27	CASSSITGTYGYTF
TRBJ2-3	TRBV5-6	CASESTDTQYF
TRBJ1-5	TRBV5-5	CASSWVADSNQPQHF
TRBJ2-1	TRBV10-1	CASSLAGGGFNEQFF
TRBJ1-2	TRBV27	CASSLRQGAQGYTF
TRBJ2-1	TRBV15	CATSRVVAGDNEQFF
TRBJ1-1	TRBV27	CASSFDFNRRRDTEAFF
TRBJ2-7	TRBV5-5	CASSGTGVSHEQYF
TRBJ1-1	TRBV11-3	CASSLEGAGGSVNTEAFF
TRBJ1-2	TRBV28	CASSLVDRGNSDGYTF
TRBJ2-3	TRBV27	CASSGPGTGSDTQYF
TRBJ2-1	TRBV27	CASRTPGLAGGLDEQFF
TRBJ2-5	TRBV5-6	CASSPEWGRETQYF